One and the same sample provided the 20 T cell receptor beta chains below, sequenced in a study of shared clonotypes between healthy human individuals. The table came from immunoSEQ multiplex PCR; TCRdb's copy has only in-frame clones and leaves some out. The table includes 1 million to 1.3 million clones, around 78% detected once. Sample: memory CD4+ T cells from PBMCs. Indicated subset: CD45RA-negative fraction. The receptors stem from a man aged 18-30 years in good health. Some clones in this sample may be carry-over from other donors' samples.

The sample holds one count of this clone. This chain uses TRBV6-1 with TRBJ1-5; D call uncertain. Germline CDR1 MNHNS, CDR2 SASEGT. The CDR3 sequence is 13 residues long. V lost 6 bases, J lost 5 bases, and 11 bases lay in between. CDR3 loop: CASRPLVDQPQHF. The DNA for the CDR3 is TGTGCCAGCAGACCCTTAGTGGATCAGCCCCAGCATTTT.

There are a few counts of this clone. The genes are TRBV5-8 and TRBJ2-7, with 7 bases that match TRBD2. Looked up from germline, CDR1 is SGHTS and CDR2 is YDEGEE. CDR3 length: 15 residues. The V segment lost 3 bases and the J segment 2 bases; nucleotides outside the gene matches: 8. The CDR3 region is CASSWGGGVPYEQYF. CDR3 DNA: TGTGCCAGCAGCTGGGGCGGGGGAGTCCCCTACGAGCAGTACTTC.

The chain joins TRBV30 to TRBJ1-2; possible D gene TRBD1, 5 bases. The V end lost 1 base, the J end lost 12 bases, and 18 bases lay between the germline ends. CDR1 and CDR2 (germline): GTSNPN, SVGIG (reference sequence). The CDR3 has 13 residues. In DNA form, the CDR3 reads TGTGCCTGGAGTGGGGAAAGGGGTGGTTCAAACACCTTC. Protein: CAWSGERGGSNTF.

V gene TRBV7-2 combines with J gene TRBJ1-2; 11 bases fit TRBD1. Germline V gene sequence: CDR1 SGHTA, CDR2 FQGNSA. With 1 base clipped from V and 3 bases from J, the junction kept 1 base outside the gene matches. The CDR3 contains 15 residues. CDR3: CASSLGTGGYYGYTF. The CDR3 bases are TGTGCCAGCAGCTTAGGGACAGGGGGCTACTATGGCTACACCTTC.

The gene calls are TRBV19 and TRBJ2-7; D may be TRBD1 (6 bases). The CDR3 is made up of 16 amino acids. CDR1 and CDR2 from the germline V gene are LNHDA and SQIVND (reference sequence). Trimming removed 0 bases from V and 7 bases from J, with 19 bases in between. This CDR3 is CASSIEGHTAVWEQYF. The CDR3 DNA is TGTGCCAGTAGTATAGAGGGACATACAGCGGTGTGGGAGCAGTACTTC.

Notes on this clone: A much larger clone sits a single nucleotide away, making a read error possible. The chain recombines TRBV30 with TRBJ1-5; D perhaps matches TRBD1 (5 bases). The CDR3 consists of 13 residues. In germline, CDR1 is GTSNPN, CDR2 SVGIG (reference sequence). Trimming shortened V by 1 base and J by 7 bases, and 11 bases separated the two germline ends. In nucleotides, the CDR3 is TGTGCCTGGAGTGCACTTGGGGACCAGCCCCAGCATTTT. Its protein product is CAWSALGDQPQHF.

The rearrangement uses TRBV5-4 and TRBJ1-1, with TRBD1 matching over 7 bases. CDR1 SGHNT and CDR2 YYREEE come from the germline V gene (reference sequence). CDR3 length equals 16 residues. The J segment lost 5 bases and the V segment lost 4 bases, leaving 14 bases of the junction unmatched. CDR3 in amino acids: CASSPDRVQGRTEAFF. CDR3 nucleotide sequence: TGTGCCAGCAGCCCTGACAGGGTACAGGGGCGAACTGAAGCTTTCTTT.

This chain connects TRBV10-3 to TRBJ1-5; weak D call: TRBD1 (5 bases). The CDR3 totals 16 residues. V gave up 0 bases and J gave up 0 bases, with 9 bases separating them. Germline CDR1 ENHRY, CDR2 SYGVKD. CDR3 loop: CAISESGQTSNQPQHF. As DNA, the CDR3 is TGTGCCATCAGTGAGTCGGGGCAGACTAGCAATCAGCCCCAGCATTTT.

The chain links TRBV27 to TRBJ2-3; D is possibly TRBD1 (6 bases). Trimming took off 5 bases at V and 0 bases at J, with 12 bases between the two ends. Per germline, CDR1 MNHEY and CDR2 SMNVEV (reference sequence). This CDR3 has 15 residues. The CDR3 spells CASSGRGISTDTQYF. As DNA, the CDR3 is TGTGCCAGCAGTGGCAGGGGAATTAGCACAGATACGCAGTATTTT.

The chain links TRBV6-5 to TRBJ1-5; 8 bases are shared with TRBD1. Losses at the gene ends were 6 bases for V and 3 bases for J; bases not matched to a gene: 4. The CDR3 loop spans 14 amino acids. Germline CDR1 and CDR2: MNHEY and SVGAGI. The CDR3, as DNA: TGTGCCAGCAGACCGGGACAGGTCAATCAGCCCCAGCATTTT. This encodes CASRPGQVNQPQHF.

This clone turned up a few times. J is TRBJ1-1 and V is TRBV27; D perhaps matches TRBD1 (5 bases). The CDR3 covers 14 residues. In germline, CDR1 is MNHEY, CDR2 SMNVEV (reference sequence). The V end lost 6 bases, the J end lost 5 bases, and 16 bases lay between the germline ends. CDR3 protein: CASSPGALRTEAFF. CDR3 sequence (DNA): TGTGCCAGCAGCCCCGGGGCTCTCCGAACTGAAGCTTTCTTT.

The CDR3 loop is CASSTRSGSGNTIYF. In DNA form, the CDR3 reads TGTGCCAGCAGCACGAGATCAGGGTCTGGAAACACCATATATTTT. V usage is TRBV7-8 and J usage is TRBJ1-3; TRBD1 might be the D (5 bases). V was trimmed by 5 bases and J by 1 base, leaving 12 bases between them. CDR3 length: 15 amino acids. From germline, CDR1 is SGHVS and CDR2 FQNEAQ.

The chain recombines TRBV5-1 with TRBJ2-7, with a possible D match to TRBD2 (6 bases). This CDR3 is built from 13 residues. Germline V lookup: CDR1 SGHRS, CDR2 YFSETQ. V dropped 2 bases and J dropped 6 bases, with 12 bases sitting between them. The CDR3 DNA reads TGCGCCAGCAGCTTTACGGGAGTAACCGAGCAGTACTTC. Its translation: CASSFTGVTEQYF.

This clone is a singleton in its sample. CDR3 DNA: TGTGCCAGCCTAAGGGACGGGGAGCTGTTTTTT. It codes for CASLRDGELFF. V usage is TRBV6-1 and J usage is TRBJ2-2; D is uncertain. CDR1 is MNHNS and CDR2 is SASEGT in the germline V gene. The CDR3 runs 11 residues. V was trimmed by 8 bases and J by 7 bases, leaving 8 bases between them.

This rearrangement joins TRBV7-8 to TRBJ1-5; TRBD1 might be the D (5 bases). With 0 bases removed from V and 4 bases from J, the gap between germline ends came to 13 bases. This CDR3 contains 16 residues. CDR1 is SGHVS and CDR2 is FQNEAQ in the germline V gene. In DNA, the CDR3 is TGTGCCAGCAGCTTAGCTGGGGCAGGAAAAAATCAGCCCCAGCATTTT. Its protein product is CASSLAGAGKNQPQHF. The variable domain in full, with the rest retrieved from reference TRBV7-8 and TRBJ1-5, is GAGVSQSPRYKVAKRGQDVALRCDPISGHVSLFWYQQALGQGPEFLTYFQNEAQLDKSGLPSDRFFAERPEGSVSTLKIQRTQQEDSAVYLCASSLAGAGKNQPQHFGDGTRLSIL.

As concerns this clone: This same CDR3 is encoded by further DNA sequences in the sample. The CDR3 bases are TGTGCCAGCAGTGAAAGGGAGACCCAGTACTTC. Protein: CASSERETQYF. V and J are TRBV2 and TRBJ2-5; D gene uncertain. Trimming took off 2 bases at V and 5 bases at J, with 3 bases between the two ends. CDR1 and CDR2 from the germline V gene are SNHLY and FYNNEI. The CDR3 consists of 11 residues.

To note about this clone: The CDR3 carries no conserved terminal phenylalanine or tryptophan, so it likely arises from a read error. V is TRBV7-2 and J is TRBJ2-7; D possibly uses TRBD1 or TRBD2 (5 bases each). The germline V gene has CDR1 SGHTA and CDR2 FQGNSA. This CDR3 is 19 amino acids long. The V end lost 5 bases, the J end lost 4 bases, and 30 bases lay between the germline ends. The CDR3 spells CASSLQTTTGTTRPYEQYL. The CDR3 DNA follows: TGTGCCAGCAGCCTACAGACAACAACTGGGACGACTCGACCTTACGAGCAGTACCTC.

Turning to this clone: One base away lies a much larger clone, so this may be a sequencing read error. This rearrangement joins TRBV9 to TRBJ2-2; TRBD1 aligns across 7 bases. The V and J ends lost 4 bases and 3 bases, in that order; junction bases with no gene match: 3. This CDR3 has 14 residues. CDR1 is SGDLS and CDR2 is YYNGEE in the germline V gene. The chain's CDR3 is CASSFTGDTGELFF. CDR3 bases: TGTGCCAGCAGCTTTACAGGGGACACCGGGGAGCTGTTTTTT.

This chain links TRBV30 with TRBJ1-6; D remains ambiguous. The CDR3 is 13 amino acids. V lost 8 bases, J lost 7 bases, and 15 bases lay in between. In germline, CDR1 is GTSNPN, CDR2 SVGIG (reference sequence). This CDR3 is CATTVRRNSPLHF. The CDR3 DNA reads TGTGCCACCACAGTTCGGAGGAATTCACCCCTCCACTTT.

The V call is TRBV27, the J call TRBJ2-5; D not certain. CDR1 is MNHEY, CDR2 SMNVEV, per germline (reference sequence). The CDR3 is 14 residues long. V was clipped by 5 bases and J by 5 bases, with 15 bases between them. CDR3 coding DNA: TGTGCCAGCAGTGGGTGGGGAATTGGTGAGACCCAGTACTTC. Translation: CASSGWGIGETQYF.